The 7 T cell receptor beta chains reported below all come from one sample, sequenced in a study of OX40 agonist ivuxolimab in advanced cancers. Sequenced by immunoSEQ multiplex PCR; TCRdb stores in-frame clones only, minus some. Of about 55,000 clones detected, about 90% appear once; the ten largest clones hold roughly an eighth. The specimen comprised CD4+ or CD8+ T cells sorted from blood, sampled in a trial of the OX40 agonist ivuxolimab. These receptors were collected from an adult with an advanced solid tumor such as melanoma, head and neck, liver or kidney cancer.

V gene TRBV7-6 combines with J gene TRBJ2-5, with D unclear. The V gene lost 4 bases and the J gene lost 9 bases, with 9 bases spanning the gap. Per germline, CDR1 SGHVS and CDR2 FNYEAQ. This CDR3 has 11 amino acids. This CDR3 reads CASSSGQAQYF. The CDR3 DNA sequence: TGTGCCAGCAGCTCCGGGCAGGCCCAGTACTTC.

This chain uses TRBV6-1 with TRBJ2-7, with D uncertain. V lost 8 bases and J 2 bases, leaving 16 bases between the germline ends. Germline CDR1 MNHNS, CDR2 SASEGT. The CDR3 consists of 14 residues. CDR3 sequence (DNA): TGTGCCAGCGGATACTTGGACCGTACCTACGAGCAGTACTTC. It specifies CASGYLDRTYEQYF.

The chain carries TRBV28 and TRBJ2-1; TRBD2 is a possible D gene (5 bases). Per germline, CDR1 MDHEN and CDR2 SYDVKM. This CDR3 comprises 15 residues. Trimming left V 5 bases short and J 1 base short, with 12 bases between. The CDR3 protein is CASSGYGRSYNEQFF. In DNA form, the CDR3 reads TGTGCCAGCAGTGGCTATGGGAGATCCTACAATGAGCAGTTCTTC.

The J gene is TRBJ2-5, the V gene TRBV5-1; 9 bases align to TRBD1. Losses at the gene ends were 2 bases for V and 3 bases for J; bases not matched to a gene: 2. This CDR3 region has 14 residues. Germline V CDR1 and CDR2: SGHRS, YFSETQ. CDR3 residues: CASSFRTGEETQYF. The CDR3 bases are TGCGCCAGCAGCTTTCGGACAGGGGAAGAGACCCAGTACTTC. Drawing the rest from reference TRBV5-1 and TRBJ2-5, the complete variable domain is KAGVTQTPRYLIKTRGQQVTLSCSPISGHRSVSWYQQTPGQGLQFLFEYFSETQRNKGNFPGRFSGRQFSNSRSEMNVSTLELGDSALYLCASSFRTGEETQYFGPGTRLLVL.

This clone was recorded a few times. The rearrangement uses TRBV6-1 and TRBJ2-3; 8 bases match TRBD2. V gave up 6 bases and J gave up 4 bases; unmatched junction bases: 9. Germline assignment: CDR1 MNHNS and CDR2 SASEGT. The CDR3 runs 15 residues. CDR3 residues: CASSDNPGGADTQYF. The CDR3 coding sequence is TGTGCCAGCAGCGACAATCCGGGAGGGGCAGATACGCAGTATTTT.

The genes are TRBV19 and TRBJ1-3; no definite D call. With 10 bases removed from V and 4 bases from J, the gap between germline ends came to 17 bases. CDR3 size: 14 residues. Germline lookup yields CDR1 LNHDA and CDR2 SQIVND (reference sequence). CDR3 DNA: TGTGCCACAATACCGCGGGAGATCGGAAACACCATATATTTT. This codes for CATIPREIGNTIYF.

The CDR3 sequence: CASSQDMLGLNRGDGYTF. The CDR3 nucleotides read TGCGCCAGCAGCCAAGATATGTTGGGGCTGAACAGGGGGGATGGCTACACCTTC. V and J are TRBV4-1 and TRBJ1-2; 8 positions agree with TRBD1. The germline gives CDR1 MGHRA, CDR2 YSYEKL. This CDR3 has 18 amino acids. The junction had 15 bases not matched to a gene; V was cut back by 0 bases and J by 6 bases.